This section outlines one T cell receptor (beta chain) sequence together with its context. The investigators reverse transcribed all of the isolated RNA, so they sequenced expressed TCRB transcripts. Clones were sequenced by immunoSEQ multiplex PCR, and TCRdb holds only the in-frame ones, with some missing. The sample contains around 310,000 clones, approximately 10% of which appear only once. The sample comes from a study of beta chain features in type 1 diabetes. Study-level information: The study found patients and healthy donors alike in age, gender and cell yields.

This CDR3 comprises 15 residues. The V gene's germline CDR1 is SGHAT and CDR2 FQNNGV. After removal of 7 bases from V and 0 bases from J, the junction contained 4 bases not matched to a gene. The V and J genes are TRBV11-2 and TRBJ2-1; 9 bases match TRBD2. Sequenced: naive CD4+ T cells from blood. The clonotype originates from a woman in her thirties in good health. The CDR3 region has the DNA TGTGCCAGCACCCAGACTAGCGGCTCCTACAATGAGCAGTTCTTC. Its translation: CASTQTSGSYNEQFF.